This T cell receptor beta chain was obtained from a study of immune evolution from preneoplasia to lung adenocarcinoma. Study-wide results and limits: T cell clonality was higher in KRAS-mutant than EGFR-mutant or wild-type nodules. Normal lung had the highest top T cell clone frequencies.

The CDR3 is 12 residues long. The germline V and J ends were trimmed by 5 bases and 5 bases, with 9 bases remaining between them. Looked up from germline, CDR1 is PRHDT and CDR2 is FYEKMQ (reference sequence). The repertoire was sequenced with immunoSEQ multiplex PCR; TCRdb's copy has only in-frame clones and lacks some. The sample lists some 14,000 clones; less than 85% were seen once. Histologic diagnosis was independently verified by two lung pathologists. This clone has more than one count but fewer than ten. The antigen remains undetermined. This rearrangement joins TRBV13 to TRBJ2-5; D ambiguous. This sequence originates from a person aged 65 to 85 with lung adenocarcinoma. The specimen sequenced was FFPE minimally invasive lung adenocarcinoma tissue. The CDR3 spells CASSPREETQYF. DNA of the CDR3: TGTGCCAGCAGCCCCCGAGAGGAGACCCAGTACTTC.